The present TCR beta chain was sequenced within a study of vaccination and CD4 T cells after COVID-19. Study-wide background: The convalescent population consisted of six males and four females, two of whom were of Hispanic ethnicity. Cells were stimulated with overlapping spike peptide pools from SARS-CoV-2, HCoV-NL63, HCoV-OC43 and HCoV-229E.

In germline, CDR1 is SGHAT, CDR2 FQDESV (reference sequence). V was pared by 7 bases and J by 2 bases, with 11 bases between. This CDR3 contains 13 residues. Documented treatment: approximately nine-day PBMC culture with coronavirus spike peptide pools or control peptides (ViraFEST assay). Investigators obtained the unexposed donor's CD4+ T cells before the COVID-19 pandemic (2011-2018). A note on this clonotype: Its antigen remains unidentified.

An Oncomine TCR Beta short-read assay was used to sequence the DNA from cultured CD4+ T cells. TCRdb reprocessed the PCR reads via MiXCR and lists one record per CDR3 protein. The sample lists approximately 7,300 distinct CDR3 sequences, just over 40% occurring once. This sequence was found in a human donor in good health. Input material: CD4+ T cells from blood, cultured in vitro. The chain joins TRBV11-1 to TRBJ2-5; D is unresolved. Written as DNA, the CDR3 is TGTGCCAGCACCCGCAGCTTTCAAGAGACCCAGTACTTC. It specifies CASTRSFQETQYF. Variable domain in full (rest from reference TRBV11-1 and TRBJ2-5): EAEVAQSPRYKITEKSQAVAFWCDPISGHATLYWYRQILGQGPELLVQFQDESVVDDSQLPKDRFSAERLKGVDSTLKIQPAELGDSAMYLCASTRSFQETQYFGPGTRLLVL.